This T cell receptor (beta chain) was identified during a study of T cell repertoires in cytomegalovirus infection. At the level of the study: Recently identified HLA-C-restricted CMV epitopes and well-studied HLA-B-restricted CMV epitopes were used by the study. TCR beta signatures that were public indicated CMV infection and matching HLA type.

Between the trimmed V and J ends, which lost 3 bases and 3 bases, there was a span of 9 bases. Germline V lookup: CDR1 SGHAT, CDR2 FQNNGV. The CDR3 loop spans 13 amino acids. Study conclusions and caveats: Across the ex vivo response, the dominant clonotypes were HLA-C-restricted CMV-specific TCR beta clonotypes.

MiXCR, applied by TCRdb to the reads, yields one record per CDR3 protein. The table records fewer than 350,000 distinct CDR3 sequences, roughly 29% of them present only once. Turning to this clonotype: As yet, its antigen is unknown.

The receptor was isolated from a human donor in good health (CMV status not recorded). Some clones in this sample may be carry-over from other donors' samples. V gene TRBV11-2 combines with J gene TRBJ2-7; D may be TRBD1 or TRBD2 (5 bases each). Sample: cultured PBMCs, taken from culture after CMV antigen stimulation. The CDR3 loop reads CASSLGTLYEQYF. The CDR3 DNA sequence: TGTGCCAGCAGCTTGGGGACCCTCTACGAGCAGTACTTC.